The 19 T cell receptor beta chains below were found in one sample sequenced in a study of T cell changes during pregnancy in multiple sclerosis. Sequencing used immunoSEQ multiplex PCR; TCRdb keeps in-frame clones, though not all of them. The table lists fewer than 85,000 clones, about 89% of them singletons. Here the sequenced sample was peripheral blood, taken before pregnancy. The origin of the receptors is a female donor with multiple sclerosis, enrolled in a pregnancy study.

The chain recombines TRBV19 with TRBJ2-7, with D maybe TRBD2 (5 bases). The V end was cut by 3 bases, the J end by 6 bases, with 15 bases between. The CDR3 sequence is 14 residues long. Germline CDR1 and CDR2: LNHDA and SQIVND (reference sequence). CDR3 nucleotides: TGTGCCAGTAGTATCATCGGGGTTCCCTCCGAGCAGTACTTC. Translated: CASSIIGVPSEQYF. Full variable domain (outside the CDR3, taken from reference TRBV19 and TRBJ2-7): DGGITQSPKYLFRKEGQNVTLSCEQNLNHDAMYWYRQDPGQGLRLIYYSQIVNDFQKGDIAEGYSVSREKKESFPLTVTSAQKNPTAFYLCASSIIGVPSEQYFGPGTRLTVT.

The V and J genes are TRBV6-6 and TRBJ2-3; D gene unclear. Per the germline V gene, CDR1 is MNHNY and CDR2 is SVGAGI (reference sequence). This CDR3 contains 14 residues. Trimming stripped 2 bases from V and 2 bases from J, with 8 bases between. The DNA for the CDR3 is TGTGCCAGCAGTTACGACAAGTCCACAGATACGCAGTATTTT. Translated, it gives CASSYDKSTDTQYF.

The gene calls are TRBV6-6 and TRBJ1-1; the D gene is possibly TRBD1 (6 bases). V lost 5 bases, J lost 0 bases, and 13 bases lay in between. CDR3 length: 15 residues. CDR1 and CDR2 (germline): MNHNY, SVGAGI (reference sequence). CDR3 DNA: TGTGCCAGCAGTCCCGGGCAGGGGATGAACACTGAAGCTTTCTTT. Translating gives CASSPGQGMNTEAFF.

The chain employs TRBV9 and TRBJ2-3; D uncertain. CDR1 is SGDLS and CDR2 is YYNGEE in the germline V gene. The CDR3 sequence is 13 residues long. The germline V and J ends were trimmed by 4 bases and 3 bases, with 9 bases remaining between them. The CDR3 bases are TGTGCCAGCAGCCTACGTGGTACAGATACGCAGTATTTT. It translates to CASSLRGTDTQYF.

The chain joins TRBV6-1 to TRBJ1-2; the match to TRBD1 covers 7 bases. The CDR3 contains 13 residues. V lost 5 bases and J lost 3; bases outside the gene matches: 3. Germline V gene data show CDR1 as MNHNS and CDR2 as SASEGT. This chain's CDR3 is CASSRDSHYGYTF. In nucleotides, the CDR3 is TGTGCCAGCAGTCGGGACAGCCACTATGGCTACACCTTC.

This chain links TRBV4-3 with TRBJ2-2, with D tentatively TRBD2 (6 bases). The CDR3 runs 18 residues. With 0 bases removed from V and 1 base from J, the gap between germline ends came to 15 bases. The germline V gene encodes CDR1 LGHNA and CDR2 YSLEER. CDR3 loop: CASSQDRWGELNTGELFF. The DNA of the CDR3 is TGCGCCAGCAGCCAAGATCGGTGGGGGGAGTTGAACACCGGGGAGCTGTTTTTT.

The chain is built from TRBV19 and TRBJ2-2; D remains unclear. V dropped 5 bases and J dropped 6 bases, with 10 bases sitting between them. Germline values: CDR1 LNHDA, CDR2 SQIVND (reference sequence). This CDR3 has 13 amino acids. The CDR3 DNA follows: TGTGCCAGTAGTTCGGTGGTGGCCGGGGAGCTGTTTTTT. Translation: CASSSVVAGELFF.

The chain uses TRBV6-1 and TRBJ2-1, with D tentatively TRBD1 (5 bases). CDR3 size: 19 residues. Deletions cut 3 bases from V and 0 bases from J, with 21 bases between. Per germline, CDR1 MNHNS and CDR2 SASEGT. DNA of the CDR3: TGTGCCAGCAGTGACCCCAACCCCGACAGCTCACACTCCTACAATGAGCAGTTCTTC. It specifies CASSDPNPDSSHSYNEQFF.

The chain carries TRBV5-1 and TRBJ2-5; D perhaps matches TRBD1 (6 bases). V was cut by 0 bases and J by 0 bases, with 9 bases left in between. In germline, CDR1 is SGHRS, CDR2 YFSETQ. The CDR3 runs 15 residues. The CDR3 DNA reads TGCGCCAGCAGCTTGGGACAGGTCGACCAAGAGACCCAGTACTTC. It is translated as CASSLGQVDQETQYF.

In the case of this clone: Mismatch with germline at one junction end may stem from a read error. The genes are TRBV9 and TRBJ1-1; 7 bases map to TRBD1. The germline gives CDR1 SGDLS, CDR2 YYNGEE. The CDR3 is 15 amino acids. The DNA of the CDR3 is TGTGCCGGCAGCGAGTCACAGGGGATGAACACTGAAGCTTTCTTT. Its translation is CAGSESQGMNTEAFF.

This clone appeared once. The V and J genes are TRBV9 and TRBJ1-2, with D possibly TRBD1 on 5 matching bases. In germline, CDR1 is SGDLS, CDR2 YYNGEE. Trimming stripped 0 bases from V and 2 bases from J, with 11 bases between. The CDR3 is 15 residues long. CDR3 sequence (DNA): TGTGCCAGCAGCGTAGGAAGACAGCAAAACTATGGCTACACCTTC. It codes for CASSVGRQQNYGYTF.

This chain joins TRBV30 and TRBJ1-1; D may be TRBD1 (5 bases). CDR1 is GTSNPN, CDR2 SVGIG, per germline (reference sequence). CDR3 size: 12 residues. Between the trimmed V and J ends, which lost 5 bases and 0 bases, there was a span of 7 bases. The CDR3 loop reads CAWGTLNTEAFF. The CDR3 DNA reads as TGTGCCTGGGGGACTTTGAACACTGAAGCTTTCTTT.

The chain combines TRBV5-5 with TRBJ1-3; 7 bases agree with TRBD1. The germline V gene encodes CDR1 SGHKS and CDR2 YYEKEE (reference sequence). The junction had 8 bases not matched to a gene; V was cut back by 0 bases and J by 5 bases. CDR3 length equals 16 residues. The CDR3, as DNA: TGTGCCAGCAGCTTGGGGACAGGAGGAGCCCGAAACACCATATATTTT. Its protein product is CASSLGTGGARNTIYF.

This clone was seen once. V and J are TRBV7-6 and TRBJ1-5, with TRBD1 matching over 12 bases. The CDR3 is made up of 19 amino acids. Trimming cost V 7 bases and J 0 bases; bases outside gene matches: 13. The germline V gene encodes CDR1 SGHVS and CDR2 FNYEAQ. For the CDR3, the DNA is TGTGCCAGCACCGCGGAGGGGACAGGGGGCGAGGATAGCAATCAGCCCCAGCATTTT. Translation: CASTAEGTGGEDSNQPQHF.

Worth noting for this clone: An end of the junction differs from the germline gene, which may be a read error. The chain employs TRBV7-7 and TRBJ2-2, with 9 positions matching TRBD1. CDR1 and CDR2 (germline): SSHAT, FNYEAQ (reference sequence). There are 15 residues in the CDR3. The CDR3 bases are TGTGCTAGCAGCTTAGATCGACAGGGGGCCGGGGAGCTGTTTTTT. Amino acid sequence: CASSLDRQGAGELFF.

This clone was seen just once. V gene TRBV19 combines with J gene TRBJ1-2; D is undetermined. V was cut by 4 bases and J by 1 base, with 16 bases left in between. The CDR3 contains 16 residues. Germline V gene lookup returns CDR1 LNHDA and CDR2 SQIVND (reference sequence). This CDR3 reads CASSTPRHPLNYGYTF. The CDR3 DNA reads TGTGCCAGTAGTACGCCCCGACACCCTCTTAACTATGGCTACACCTTC. Variable domain in full (rest from reference TRBV19 and TRBJ1-2): DGGITQSPKYLFRKEGQNVTLSCEQNLNHDAMYWYRQDPGQGLRLIYYSQIVNDFQKGDIAEGYSVSREKKESFPLTVTSAQKNPTAFYLCASSTPRHPLNYGYTFGSGTRLTVV.

This clone came up once. The V call is TRBV6-5, the J call TRBJ1-6; D may be TRBD1 (5 bases). Germline V gene sequence: CDR1 MNHEY, CDR2 SVGAGI. This CDR3 region has 14 residues. The V end was cut by 7 bases, the J end by 7 bases, with 14 bases between. This CDR3 reads CASTSGTVNSPLHF. CDR3 nucleotide sequence: TGTGCCAGCACCAGCGGGACTGTAAATTCACCCCTCCACTTT.

The rearrangement uses TRBV27 and TRBJ2-6; weak D call: TRBD2 (7 bases). Germline lookup yields CDR1 MNHEY and CDR2 SMNVEV (reference sequence). This CDR3 spans 20 amino acids. The V and J ends lost 1 base and 2 bases respectively, with 21 bases between them. The DNA for the CDR3 is TGTGCCAGCAGTTTATTTCGAGAGGGGGGGAACAGGGCTGGGGCCAACGTCCTGACTTTC. Protein: CASSLFREGGNRAGANVLTF.

The CDR3 loop reads CASSYGLAVNEQFF. Here the CDR3 DNA reads TGTGCCAGCAGTTACGGGCTAGCGGTCAATGAGCAGTTCTTC. This sequence joins TRBV6-5 and TRBJ2-1, with 7 bases fitting TRBD2. Germline V lookup: CDR1 MNHEY, CDR2 SVGAGI. The CDR3 contains 14 residues. V gave up 2 bases and J gave up 6 bases; unmatched junction bases: 4.